Given below is one T cell receptor (beta chain) in context. What it binds is unknown. A much larger clone lies one base from this, so it may be a read error. This sample stems from a study of T cells in Graves' hyperthyroidism and ophthalmopathy. Study outcomes and limitations: The majority of expanded thyroid clonotypes above 0.001 also appeared in blood.

RNA transcripts served as the template for amplifying TCR beta CDR3 regions. During a first-round RT-PCR of the TCR CDR3, the HTBI primer set was used. MiXCR, run by TCRdb on the multiplex PCR reads, gives a single entry per CDR3 protein. Here the sample spans approximately 600,000 distinct CDR3 sequences, roughly 20% being singletons. V lost 6 bases to trimming and J lost 1 base, with 10 bases between them. Germline V gene lookup returns CDR1 SGHRS and CDR2 YFSETQ. The CDR3 runs to 13 residues. The chain couples TRBV5-1 to TRBJ1-1; D ambiguous. The specimen sequenced was blood. This receptor was obtained from a man aged 30-40 years with Graves' ophthalmopathy. The CDR3 here is CASKPSENTEAFF. CDR3 in DNA: TGCGCCAGCAAACCTTCCGAGAACACTGAAGCTTTCTTT.